These 23 T cell receptor beta chains originate from one sample sequenced in a study of technical replicates of blood from several donors. TCRdb keeps only in-frame clones here, not all; method: immunoSEQ multiplex PCR. This table holds approximately 58,000 clones, around nine tenths found once. The sequenced material came from PBMCs. Source of these receptors: a human donor in good health. Some clones in this sample may be carry-over from other donors' samples.

The chain joins TRBV7-3 to TRBJ2-7, with 11 bases matching TRBD1. The CDR3 is made up of 15 amino acids. CDR1 SGHTA and CDR2 FQGTGA come from the germline V gene. V gave up 5 bases and J gave up 4 bases; unmatched junction bases: 7. The CDR3 DNA reads as TGTGCCAGCAGCCCAGAGGACAGGGGGCTTTACGAGCAGTACTTC. Amino acids: CASSPEDRGLYEQYF.

The chain employs TRBV5-5 and TRBJ2-7; no clear D gene. Germline assignment: CDR1 SGHKS and CDR2 YYEKEE (reference sequence). V dropped 0 bases and J dropped 12 bases, with 19 bases sitting between them. The CDR3 runs 14 residues. CDR3 amino acids: CASSLDHSPSGSYF. CDR3 DNA sequence: TGTGCCAGCAGCTTGGATCACAGCCCCTCAGGATCGTACTTC.

The table lists this clone with a count of one. V usage is TRBV6-1 and J usage is TRBJ2-7; tentatively, D is TRBD2 (6 bases). This CDR3 contains 12 residues. Germline V gene data show CDR1 as MNHNS and CDR2 as SASEGT. V was cut by 6 bases and J by 3 bases, with 9 bases left in between. CDR3 loop: CASREGLYEQYF. The CDR3 nucleotides are TGTGCCAGCAGGGAGGGGCTCTACGAGCAGTACTTC.

V usage is TRBV7-2 and J usage is TRBJ2-5; D is ambiguous. Germline V gene lookup returns CDR1 SGHTA and CDR2 FQGNSA. The CDR3 sequence is 14 residues long. V lost 1 base to trimming and J lost 2 bases, with 8 bases between them. The CDR3 protein is CASSLGARQETQYF. The CDR3 region has the DNA TGTGCCAGCAGCTTAGGGGCCAGACAAGAGACCCAGTACTTC.

V is TRBV10-3 and J is TRBJ2-2; the match to TRBD1 covers 8 bases. This CDR3 has 15 amino acids. CDR1 is ENHRY and CDR2 is SYGVKD in the germline V gene. Trimming removed 6 bases from V and 3 bases from J; junction bases left unmatched: 6. Here the CDR3 reads CAIRRTGTYTGELFF. DNA for the CDR3: TGTGCCATCAGGAGGACAGGGACTTACACCGGGGAGCTGTTTTTT.

The chain employs TRBV19 and TRBJ1-6, with TRBD1 matching over 9 bases. The length of the CDR3 is 20 residues. Germline V gene sequence: CDR1 LNHDA, CDR2 SQIVND (reference sequence). V trimming: 5 bases; J trimming: 0 bases; junction bases outside the gene matches: 14. The CDR3 loop reads CASSYLPGQGTGSYNSPLHF. CDR3 coding DNA: TGTGCCAGTAGTTACCTACCGGGACAGGGAACGGGCTCCTATAATTCACCCCTCCACTTT.

This sequence joins TRBV6-5 and TRBJ2-7; 8 bases line up with TRBD2. The V and J ends lost 7 bases and 2 bases, in that order; junction bases with no gene match: 10. CDR3 size: 15 residues. Looked up from germline, CDR1 is MNHEY and CDR2 is SVGAGI. The CDR3 nucleotides are TGTGCCAGCATTCCGACCTCGCGGGGGGCCTACGAGCAGTACTTC. Encoded protein: CASIPTSRGAYEQYF.

V usage is TRBV5-4 and J usage is TRBJ2-7, with D hard to call. The germline V gene has CDR1 SGHNT and CDR2 YYREEE (reference sequence). The ends were cut back, 3 bases at V and 0 bases at J, with 10 bases in the middle. This CDR3 spans 14 amino acids. The DNA for the CDR3 is TGTGCCAGCAGCTCGTCGGCGGACTCCTACGAGCAGTACTTC. It is translated as CASSSSADSYEQYF.

The chain carries TRBV19 and TRBJ2-7; 9 bases fit TRBD2. The CDR3 contains 15 residues. V gave up 3 bases and J gave up 3 bases; unmatched junction bases: 6. Germline lookup yields CDR1 LNHDA and CDR2 SQIVND (reference sequence). CDR3 sequence reads: CASSILLAGLYEQYF. The CDR3 nucleotides read TGTGCCAGTAGTATTTTGCTAGCGGGGCTCTACGAGCAGTACTTC.

The chain joins TRBV4-3 to TRBJ1-2, with D tentatively TRBD1 (5 bases). Germline loops: CDR1 LGHNA, CDR2 YSLEER. The CDR3 has 15 residues. V dropped 3 bases and J dropped 6 bases, with 17 bases sitting between them. In DNA form, the CDR3 reads TGCGCCAGCAGCCAGATGGGGGGGAAAGGGGATGGCTACACCTTC. Translation gives CASSQMGGKGDGYTF.

The chain joins TRBV7-9 to TRBJ1-3, with 8 positions matching TRBD1. The V gene end was trimmed by 4 bases and the J gene end by 4 bases; junction bases not matched to a gene: 12. The CDR3 contains 17 residues. The germline V gene has CDR1 SEHNR and CDR2 FQNEAQ (reference sequence). The CDR3 DNA reads as TGTGCCAGCAGCTCCTCAAACAGGGGGTTTGTGGGAAACACCATATATTTT. It yields the protein CASSSSNRGFVGNTIYF.

The gene calls are TRBV7-2 and TRBJ1-2, with a tentative D call TRBD1 (5 bases). The CDR3 is 12 amino acids. V shed 5 bases and J shed 13 bases, with 17 bases lying between them. In germline, CDR1 is SGHTA, CDR2 FQGNSA. The CDR3 sequence is CASSVSRWGATF. The CDR3 coding sequence is TGTGCCAGCAGCGTCTCAAGGTGGGGCGCCACCTTC.

The V and J genes are TRBV15 and TRBJ1-2; 9 nucleotides align to TRBD1. This CDR3 contains 16 residues. Germline loops: CDR1 LNHNV, CDR2 YYDKDF (reference sequence). The V gene end was trimmed by 3 bases and the J gene end by 6 bases; junction bases not matched to a gene: 11. In DNA, the CDR3 is TGTGCCACCAGCAGGAGCCCGGGACAGGGATACCATGGCTACACCTTC. Its translation is CATSRSPGQGYHGYTF.

This clone was found a few times. J is TRBJ1-5 and V is TRBV5-1; 9 bases line up with TRBD1. The V segment lost 5 bases and the J segment 6 bases; nucleotides outside the gene matches: 6. Germline V lookup: CDR1 SGHRS, CDR2 YFSETQ. CDR3 size: 14 residues. In nucleotides, the CDR3 is TGCGCCAGCAGTGCTGGGACAGGGACTCAGCCCCAGCATTTT. Translated: CASSAGTGTQPQHF.

The chain employs TRBV7-3 and TRBJ2-2, with D possibly TRBD1 on 6 matching bases. Trimming cost V 5 bases and J 7 bases, with 20 bases left between them. CDR1 is SGHTA, CDR2 FQGTGA, per germline. The CDR3 is made up of 16 amino acids. CDR3 residues: CASSPQGPLSGGELFF. The CDR3 nucleotides are TGTGCCAGCAGCCCCCAGGGGCCCCTATCCGGCGGGGAGCTGTTTTTT.

The chain has TRBV2 and TRBJ2-1, with 7 bases fitting TRBD2. CDR1 is SNHLY, CDR2 FYNNEI, per germline. V lost 5 bases to trimming and J lost 7 bases; unmatched junction nucleotides: 5. The CDR3 contains 13 residues. CDR3 loop: CASSTGAGNEQFF. Written as DNA, the CDR3 is TGTGCCAGCAGTACCGGAGCGGGGAATGAGCAGTTCTTC.

The CDR3 DNA is TGTGCCAGCTCACCTCAGGGGACTAGCGGGAGGGCCTACAATGAGCAGTTCTTC. It translates to CASSPQGTSGRAYNEQFF. The chain recombines TRBV18 with TRBJ2-1; 16 nucleotides align to TRBD2. Germline lookup yields CDR1 KGHSH and CDR2 LQKENI. Trimming cost V 3 bases and J 2 bases; bases outside gene matches: 4. The CDR3 spans 18 residues.

This clone showed up just once. The V and J genes are TRBV29-1 and TRBJ2-3; 8 positions match TRBD2. Germline CDR1 SQVTM, CDR2 ANQGSEA. The CDR3 runs to 15 residues. The V and J ends lost 4 bases and 1 base, in that order; junction bases with no gene match: 7. Here the CDR3 DNA reads TGCAGCGTTGCCCCGGGGGGGGGTGGCACAGATACGCAGTATTTT. This sequence encodes CSVAPGGGGTDTQYF.

V is TRBV30 and J is TRBJ2-3; TRBD2 aligns across 11 bases. The junction had 7 bases not matched to a gene; V was cut back by 2 bases and J by 6 bases. Germline lookup yields CDR1 GTSNPN and CDR2 SVGIG (reference sequence). The CDR3 is 15 amino acids. CDR3 amino acids: CAWSPPLAGVDTQYF. CDR3 DNA: TGTGCCTGGAGTCCCCCACTAGCGGGAGTTGATACGCAGTATTTT.

This chain connects TRBV7-7 to TRBJ2-1; 8 nucleotides agree with TRBD2. CDR3 length equals 13 residues. CDR1 SSHAT and CDR2 FNYEAQ come from the germline V gene (reference sequence). V was pared by 5 bases and J by 9 bases, with 6 bases of the junction left unmatched. Here the CDR3 reads CASSHRREGEQFF. CDR3 coding DNA: TGTGCCAGCAGCCACCGTCGGGAGGGTGAGCAGTTCTTC.

The V call is TRBV5-4, the J call TRBJ1-1, with a tentative D call TRBD1 (5 bases). CDR3 length equals 16 residues. The V gene lost 3 bases and the J gene lost 1 base, with 16 bases spanning the gap. Germline CDR1 reads SGHNT; CDR2 reads YYREEE (reference sequence). CDR3 region: CASSSDGQGRNTEAFF. DNA of the CDR3: TGTGCCAGCAGCTCGGACGGACAAGGAAGGAACACTGAAGCTTTCTTT.

The V gene is TRBV2, the J gene TRBJ2-5, with D possibly matching TRBD1 (6 bases). CDR1 SNHLY and CDR2 FYNNEI come from the germline V gene. With 0 bases removed from V and 4 bases from J, the gap between germline ends came to 18 bases. CDR3 length: 17 amino acids. CDR3 region: CASSEAKGTRVGETQYF. The CDR3 DNA follows: TGTGCCAGCAGTGAAGCAAAAGGGACAAGAGTGGGAGAGACCCAGTACTTC.

This sequence joins TRBV25-1 and TRBJ1-2, with no clear D. CDR3 length equals 13 residues. Trimming took off 2 bases at V and 6 bases at J, with 10 bases between the two ends. Germline lookup yields CDR1 MGHDK and CDR2 SYGVNS. CDR3 protein: CASSERRGNGYTF. Here the CDR3 DNA reads TGTGCCAGCAGTGAACGCCGAGGGAATGGCTACACCTTC.